Included here is one T cell receptor (beta chain) sequence, with context. TCRdb itself ran the RT-PCR reads through MiXCR, one entry per CDR3 protein. The sample carries about 520,000 distinct CDR3 sequences, 25% recorded once. This sample is drawn from a study of response to subunit inactivated influenza vaccine. V lost 1 base and J 0 bases, leaving 10 bases between the germline ends. The germline V gene has CDR1 SGHVS and CDR2 FNYEAQ. The CDR3 covers 16 residues. Sample: CD4+ T cells sorted from PBMCs, taken more than 4 days after vaccination. V usage is TRBV7-6 and J usage is TRBJ1-3, with no clear D. The receptor was derived from a man aged 50 or older who received an inactivated influenza vaccine. The CDR3 DNA reads as TGTGCCAGCAGCTTAGGCGGCAGCCTCTCTGGAAACACCATATATTTT. Translating it yields CASSLGGSLSGNTIYF.